Below, 30 T cell receptor beta chains from the same sample are listed, as sequenced in a study of CD8+CD57+ T cells in acquired aplastic anemia. Profiling that covered TCR beta VDJ and CDR3 relied on genomic DNA as its template. TCRdb used MiXCR to reprocess the reads, holding one entry per CDR3 protein. Here the sample spans 120,000 or so distinct CDR3 sequences, around 46% being singletons. The sequencing sample was made of sorted CD4+, CD8+, or CD8+CD57+ T cells (not recorded which) from PBMCs. These receptors were collected from a human donor in good health, serving as a control.

This clonotype was seen many times. The chain is built from TRBV19 and TRBJ2-7, with TRBD1 identical over 9 bases. The trim removed 3 bases at V and 5 bases at J, leaving 11 bases unmatched. CDR3 size: 16 residues. Germline CDR1 reads LNHDA; CDR2 reads SQIVND (reference sequence). For the CDR3, the DNA is TGTGCCAGTAGTATTAGGCCGGGACAGGGTTTCCACGAGCAGTACTTC. Amino acids: CASSIRPGQGFHEQYF.

This clonotype was found many times. The chain is built from TRBV19 and TRBJ1-1, with D maybe TRBD1 (5 bases). The CDR3 contains 13 residues. The V end was cut by 7 bases, the J end by 6 bases, with 15 bases between. The germline gives CDR1 LNHDA, CDR2 SQIVND (reference sequence). CDR3 sequence: CASIERQSSEAFF. As DNA, the CDR3 is TGTGCCAGTATAGAAAGACAGAGCTCTGAAGCTTTCTTT.

This clonotype was seen ten or more times. The chain has TRBV6-4 and TRBJ2-3; D gene ambiguous. CDR1 is MRHNA and CDR2 is SNTAGT in the germline V gene. The CDR3 spans 13 residues. The V gene lost 2 bases and the J gene lost 4 bases, with 7 bases spanning the gap. The CDR3 bases are TGTGCCAGCAGTGACGGGGTGGCAGATACGCAGTATTTT. It yields the protein CASSDGVADTQYF.

This clonotype was counted at least ten times. The chain carries TRBV11-2 and TRBJ1-5; 7 nucleotides agree with TRBD1. Germline lookup yields CDR1 SGHAT and CDR2 FQNNGV. The ends lost 1 base at V and 2 bases at J; junction bases unmatched: 5. The CDR3 length is 16 residues. This CDR3 is CASSLGGGTGNQPQHF. The CDR3 coding sequence is TGTGCCAGCAGCTTAGGGGGAGGGACAGGCAATCAGCCCCAGCATTTT.

This clonotype occurred many times. The CDR3 DNA sequence: TGTGCCAGCGGCGGGGACAGCACCTACAATGAGCAGTTCTTC. Translating it yields CASGGDSTYNEQFF. V usage is TRBV7-6 and J usage is TRBJ2-1; a possible D gene is TRBD1 (7 bases). The CDR3 sequence is 14 residues long. V was trimmed by 8 bases and J by 2 bases, leaving 13 bases between them. Looked up from germline, CDR1 is SGHVS and CDR2 is FNYEAQ.

This clonotype was seen at least ten times. The rearrangement uses TRBV7-9 and TRBJ1-1; D ambiguous. In germline, CDR1 is SEHNR, CDR2 FQNEAQ (reference sequence). This CDR3 spans 15 amino acids. Trimming removed 2 bases from V and 1 base from J, with 11 bases in between. The CDR3 nucleotides read TGTGCCAGCAGCTTACGGGGAGGTGGGAACACTGAAGCTTTCTTT. Translation gives CASSLRGGGNTEAFF.

This chain joins TRBV12-3 or TRBV12-4 and TRBJ2-7; 7 nucleotides match TRBD1. The CDR3 is 13 amino acids. The junction had 8 bases not matched to a gene; V was cut back by 5 bases and J by 7 bases. The CDR3 DNA reads TGTGCCAGCAGTAGGACAGGCCAAGGGGAGCAGTACGTC. It is translated as CASSRTGQGEQYV.

This clonotype was seen ten or more times. The rearrangement joins TRBV5-1 to TRBJ2-3, with D hard to call. The CDR3 has 14 amino acids. V lost 0 bases to trimming and J lost 0 bases, with 5 bases between them. Germline V gene lookup returns CDR1 SGHRS and CDR2 YFSETQ. The CDR3 protein is CASSLGGSTDTQYF. CDR3 nucleotides: TGCGCCAGCAGCTTGGGTGGCAGCACAGATACGCAGTATTTT.

This clonotype showed up just once. V gene TRBV20-1 combines with J gene TRBJ2-3; TRBD2 might be the D (6 bases). V was trimmed by 2 bases and J by 6 bases, leaving 9 bases between them. This CDR3 comprises 12 residues. Per the germline V gene, CDR1 is DFQATT and CDR2 is SNEGSKA (reference sequence). CDR3 nucleotides: TGCAGTGCTAGACCACTAGCTGATACGCAGTATTTT. It codes for CSARPLADTQYF.

This clonotype was observed a handful of times. This chain connects TRBV20-1 to TRBJ1-2, with 8 bases matching TRBD1. Germline assignment: CDR1 DFQATT and CDR2 SNEGSKA (reference sequence). This CDR3 comprises 12 residues. The CDR3 DNA is TGCTCGATTACAGGGGGTGACTATGGCTACACCTTC. Translated, it gives CSITGGDYGYTF.

This clonotype showed up many times. The V call is TRBV7-6, the J call TRBJ2-7; 8 bases line up with TRBD1. There are 15 residues in the CDR3. Germline CDR1 is SGHVS and CDR2 is FNYEAQ. V shed 8 bases, J shed 6 bases, and the junction held 15 bases outside the gene matches. CDR3: CASGDQGARGGEQYF. CDR3 DNA sequence: TGTGCCAGCGGGGATCAGGGGGCGCGTGGGGGCGAGCAGTACTTC.

This clonotype is medium-sized. This chain uses TRBV10-3 with TRBJ1-1; D unresolved. The CDR3 sequence is 14 residues long. Trimming removed 2 bases from V and 1 base from J, with 8 bases in between. The germline CDR1 and CDR2 sequences are ENHRY and SYGVKD. The CDR3 reads CAISELSSNTEAFF. DNA of the CDR3: TGTGCCATCAGTGAGCTTTCCTCGAACACTGAAGCTTTCTTT.

This clonotype was seen many times. V and J are TRBV19 and TRBJ1-1; tentatively, D is TRBD1 (5 bases). Germline V gene sequence: CDR1 LNHDA, CDR2 SQIVND (reference sequence). With 2 bases removed from V and 6 bases from J, the gap between germline ends came to 10 bases. CDR3 length: 13 residues. CDR3 amino acids: CASSIRGKAEAFF. CDR3 nucleotide sequence: TGTGCCAGTAGTATACGGGGGAAGGCTGAAGCTTTCTTT.

The chain uses TRBV19 and TRBJ2-7; TRBD1 matches 12 bases. CDR3 size: 15 residues. V gave up 6 bases and J gave up 5 bases; unmatched junction bases: 8. Germline CDR1 is LNHDA and CDR2 is SQIVND (reference sequence). The CDR3 coding sequence is TGTGCCAGTAGGCGGGGACAGGGGGCTAGCCACGAGCAGTACTTC. This encodes CASRRGQGASHEQYF.

This chain's CDR3 is CASSSSFVRGSDTQYF. The DNA of the CDR3 is TGCGCCAGCAGCTCCTCGTTTGTCAGGGGGTCAGATACGCAGTATTTT. The genes are TRBV5-1 and TRBJ2-3; TRBD1 matches 7 bases. The CDR3 extends over 16 amino acids. Germline CDR1 is SGHRS and CDR2 is YFSETQ. The junction had 11 bases not matched to a gene; V was cut back by 3 bases and J by 4 bases.

This clonotype was counted ten times or more. The V and J genes are TRBV4-3 and TRBJ2-3, with a tentative D call TRBD2 (5 bases). Trimming took off 1 base at V and 6 bases at J, with 14 bases between the two ends. In germline, CDR1 is LGHNA, CDR2 YSLEER. CDR3 length: 15 residues. CDR3 in DNA: TGCGCCAGCAGCCAAGGAGGGTCCAAGTGGGATACGCAGTATTTT. This codes for CASSQGGSKWDTQYF.

This clonotype was recorded only once. The chain joins TRBV7-2 to TRBJ2-7, with no clear D. The CDR3 sequence is 13 residues long. CDR1 and CDR2 (germline): SGHTA, FQGNSA. V lost 1 base and J lost 6, with 10 bases in between. The CDR3 coding sequence is TGTGCCAGCAGCTTAGGACCTAGTGCCGAGCAGTACTTC. Translating gives CASSLGPSAEQYF.

The chain has TRBV7-6 and TRBJ1-2, with 7 bases identical to TRBD1. CDR1 is SGHVS and CDR2 is FNYEAQ in the germline V gene. The J segment lost 9 bases and the V segment lost 0 bases, leaving 10 bases of the junction unmatched. This CDR3 comprises 15 residues. In DNA form, the CDR3 reads TGTGCCAGCAGCTTAGCCGGACAGCAGGGGGGCAGCTACACCTTC. Protein product: CASSLAGQQGGSYTF.

This clonotype has at least ten counts. The V and J genes are TRBV7-6 and TRBJ2-7; 11 nucleotides align to TRBD2. Germline loops: CDR1 SGHVS, CDR2 FNYEAQ. V was clipped by 5 bases and J by 2 bases; unmatched bases: 14. CDR3 length: 18 residues. The CDR3 loop is CASSPKPQTSGATYEQYF. CDR3 DNA: TGTGCCAGCAGCCCTAAACCCCAGACTAGCGGGGCAACCTACGAGCAGTACTTC.

This chain joins TRBV10-2 and TRBJ1-6, with 9 bases matching TRBD1. V shed 8 bases and J 10 bases; nucleotides not matched to a gene: 12. The CDR3 spans 15 residues. Looked up from germline, CDR1 is WSHSY and CDR2 is SAAADI. CDR3: CASQGTGTVGSPLHF. In DNA, the CDR3 is TGCGCCAGCCAAGGGACAGGGACAGTCGGATCACCCCTCCACTTT.

The chain carries TRBV20-1 and TRBJ2-7, with D hard to call. CDR3 length: 10 residues. Germline V lookup: CDR1 DFQATT, CDR2 SNEGSKA (reference sequence). Deletions cut 2 bases from V and 4 bases from J, with 3 bases between. In DNA form, the CDR3 reads TGCAGTGCTAGACTTTACGAGCAGTACTTC. Encoded protein: CSARLYEQYF.

As concerns this clonotype: This may stem from a read error, because a much larger clone lies one nucleotide away. The V gene is TRBV6-5, the J gene TRBJ1-5; D is unclear. The V gene lost 2 bases and the J gene lost 4 bases, with 3 bases spanning the gap. The germline gives CDR1 MNHEY, CDR2 SVGAGI. The CDR3 is 12 amino acids. The CDR3 reads CASSYENQPQHF. CDR3 nucleotides: TGTGCCAGCAGTTACGAGAATCAGCCCCAGCATTTT.

The chain couples TRBV19 to TRBJ1-2; no clear D gene. The CDR3 is 12 residues long. V lost 5 bases to trimming and J lost 5 bases, with 9 bases between them. Germline V gives CDR1 LNHDA, CDR2 SQIVND (reference sequence). The CDR3 protein is CASSRTDYGYTF. Written as DNA, the CDR3 is TGTGCCAGTAGTCGGACGGATTATGGCTACACCTTC.

The chain couples TRBV10-1 to TRBJ2-7, with 7 bases matching TRBD2. The junction had 8 bases not matched to a gene; V was cut back by 4 bases and J by 5 bases. Germline CDR1 is WNHNN and CDR2 is SYGVQD (reference sequence). This CDR3 is built from 14 residues. The CDR3 spells CASSAEGLNDEQYF. The CDR3 DNA reads as TGCGCCAGCAGTGCGGAGGGACTAAACGACGAGCAGTACTTC.

This clonotype was seen many times. J is TRBJ1-2 and V is TRBV6-2 or TRBV6-3; D unresolved. CDR1 is MNHEY and CDR2 is SVGEGT in the germline V gene. There are 11 residues in the CDR3. Trimming took off 3 bases at V and 5 bases at J, with 4 bases between the two ends. The CDR3 DNA reads as TGTGCCAGCAGTTATGGGTATGGCTACACCTTC. This sequence encodes CASSYGYGYTF.

The V and J genes are TRBV7-6 and TRBJ2-5, with D possibly being TRBD1 or TRBD2 (6 bases each). The CDR3 totals 15 residues. Looked up from germline, CDR1 is SGHVS and CDR2 is FNYEAQ. With 0 bases removed from V and 2 bases from J, the gap between germline ends came to 10 bases. Here the CDR3 DNA reads TGTGCCAGCAGCTTAGCCCCGGGGGCTCAAGAGACCCAGTACTTC. Amino acid sequence: CASSLAPGAQETQYF.

Points on this clonotype: A much larger clone differs from this one at a single base, so this may be a read error. The J gene is TRBJ1-3, the V gene TRBV10-3; TRBD1 might be the D (6 bases). V lost 5 bases to trimming and J lost 4 bases, with 12 bases between them. The CDR3 contains 14 residues. CDR1 ENHRY and CDR2 SYGVKD come from the germline V gene. The CDR3 region is CAISPRGGGNTIYF. The CDR3 nucleotides are TGTGCCATCAGTCCCAGGGGAGGGGGAAACACCATATATTTT.

The rearrangement uses TRBV6-1 and TRBJ2-7, with D perhaps matching TRBD2 (6 bases). The V gene lost 1 base and the J gene lost 0 bases, with 16 bases spanning the gap. This CDR3 has 17 residues. CDR1 is MNHNS, CDR2 SASEGT, per germline. The CDR3 sequence: CASSEVFEAGYSYEQYF. CDR3 nucleotide sequence: TGTGCCAGCAGTGAAGTATTCGAGGCGGGGTACTCCTACGAGCAGTACTTC.

This clonotype has ten or more counts. The V call is TRBV7-9, the J call TRBJ1-5; TRBD1 agrees at 7 bases. The CDR3 runs 14 residues. V shed 4 bases and J 5 bases; nucleotides not matched to a gene: 5. CDR1 and CDR2 (germline): SEHNR, FQNEAQ (reference sequence). In nucleotides, the CDR3 is TGTGCCAGCAGCTCAAGACAGGGCGATCAGCCCCAGCATTTT. This translates into CASSSRQGDQPQHF.

This clonotype came up a few times. The chain carries TRBV10-1 and TRBJ1-2; weak D call: TRBD1 (5 bases). Germline CDR1 and CDR2: WNHNN and SYGVQD (reference sequence). This CDR3 region has 15 residues. Trimming took 2 bases from V and 6 from J, leaving 16 bases between them. The CDR3 spells CASSEMVGPPNGYTF. CDR3 nucleotides: TGCGCCAGCAGTGAGATGGTGGGGCCTCCGAATGGCTACACCTTC.